This passage covers 6 T cell receptor beta chains from one sample sequenced in a study of cytomegalovirus exposure and HLA in healthy donors. A multiplex PCR was run with 60 Vbeta primers and 13 Jbeta primers. Generated by immunoSEQ multiplex PCR, the TCRdb table keeps only in-frame clones and is missing some. The specimen's table records some 160,000 clones. The specimen was PBMCs. All receptors derive from a man aged 25-45 years in good health and CMV-seronegative.

The chain joins TRBV18 to TRBJ2-1; 15 bases agree with TRBD2. The J segment lost 8 bases and the V segment lost 3 bases, leaving 8 bases of the junction unmatched. CDR3 length: 17 residues. The V gene's germline CDR1 is KGHSH and CDR2 LQKENI. The CDR3 region has the DNA TGTGCCAGCTCACCCGGGACTAGCGGGAGGCTATGGGATGAGCAGTTCTTC. It specifies CASSPGTSGRLWDEQFF.

The chain combines TRBV25-1 with TRBJ2-5; TRBD2 is a possible D gene (5 bases). Trimming removed 3 bases at V and 4 bases at J, with 21 bases between. This CDR3 is built from 17 residues. Germline V gives CDR1 MGHDK, CDR2 SYGVNS. The CDR3 region is CASSDLVGLRAGETQYF. The CDR3 DNA follows: TGTGCCAGCAGTGATTTGGTGGGTTTGAGGGCTGGAGAGACCCAGTACTTC.

The chain recombines TRBV21-1 with TRBJ1-1. TRBV21-1 is recorded as a pseudogene. The CDR3 extends over 13 amino acids. The CDR3 DNA follows: TGTGCCAGCAGCAAAGCAGGCGGGTATGAAGCTTTCTTT. This codes for CASSKAGGYEAFF.

DNA for the CDR3: TGTGCCAGCAGCTCTGCCGCGGCGGGACGCTACAATGAGCAGTTCTTC. Amino acids: CASSSAAAGRYNEQFF. J is TRBJ2-1 and V is TRBV11-3; a possible D gene is TRBD2 (6 bases). The CDR3 extends over 16 amino acids. Germline V gene sequence: CDR1 SGHNT, CDR2 YENEEA. V dropped 4 bases and J dropped 3 bases, with 16 bases sitting between them.

This chain links TRBV6-4 with TRBJ2-1, with TRBD1 as a possible D gene (5 bases). V lost 6 bases, J lost 5 bases, and 11 bases lay in between. This CDR3 region has 13 residues. The germline V gene encodes CDR1 MRHNA and CDR2 SNTAGT. CDR3 sequence reads: CASRQDVNNEQFF. CDR3 DNA sequence: TGTGCCAGCAGACAGGACGTAAACAATGAGCAGTTCTTC.

The chain joins TRBV10-1 to TRBJ1-1; D perhaps matches TRBD1 (6 bases). The germline V gene encodes CDR1 WNHNN and CDR2 SYGVQD (reference sequence). V gave up 3 bases and J gave up 4 bases, with 15 bases separating them. The CDR3 totals 15 residues. The CDR3 reads CASSDRGRGSTEAFF. The DNA of the CDR3 is TGCGCCAGCAGTGATCGGGGGCGCGGGAGCACTGAAGCTTTCTTT.